This is a list of T cell receptor beta chains from one sample in a study of blood T cell repertoires in COVID-19. TCRdb's copy holds only in-frame clones and misses some; the assay was immunoSEQ multiplex PCR. The table includes about 84,000 clones, more than 90% detected once. The source material was peripheral blood. The receptors shown here come from a human donor with active COVID-19. The donor label of this sample is uncertain. Each CDR3 is given with its conserved first and last residue. The D gene is left open where the match is weak. Size is omitted from some rows. Given values are once, few, many or a class for expanded clones.

. TRBJ1-1 TRBV12-5 . TGTGCTAGTGGTTTTCTAAGTCTGCAGGGGTTGACTGAAGCTTTCTTT CASGFLSLQGLTEAFF
TRBD2 TRBJ2-7 TRBV5-1 . TGCGCCAGCAGCCCGGCAGGGACTAGCGGGCGGCCATCCTACGAGCAGTACTTC CASSPAGTSGRPSYEQYF
TRBD1 TRBJ2-7 TRBV12-3/TRBV12-4 once TGTGCCAGCTCCCACGGGACAGCCTACGAGCAGTACTTC CASSHGTAYEQYF
. TRBJ2-1 TRBV28 once TGTGCCAGCAGGGTACAGCAAAGCTCCTACAATGAGCAGTTCTTC CASRVQQSSYNEQFF
TRBD1 TRBJ2-7 TRBV2 few TGTGCCAGCAGTATCGGACAGGTACGCGAGCAGTACTTC CASSIGQVREQYF
. TRBJ1-4 TRBV6-5 . TGTGCCACCAAAGACACAACACTTGAAAAACTGTTTTTT CATKDTTLEKLFF
TRBD1 TRBJ1-1 TRBV6-4 . TGTGCCAGCAGGCTGATACAGGGGTCCCCTGAAGCTTTCTTT CASRLIQGSPEAFF
TRBD2 TRBJ2-7 TRBV19 . TGTGCCAGTAGTATTTCCCGGATAGCGGGAAAGCCCTACGAGCAGTACTTC CASSISRIAGKPYEQYF
TRBD2 TRBJ2-7 TRBV7-9 once TGTGCCAGCAGCTTGCGGGCGGGAGTTAACGAGCAGTACTTC CASSLRAGVNEQYF
TRBD1 TRBJ1-4 TRBV7-8 . TGTGCCAGCAGGCATCCGGGACAGGGGGAAAAACTGTTTTTT CASRHPGQGEKLFF
. TRBJ2-1 TRBV28 . TGTGCCAGCAGCCCCGGCAATGAGCAGTTCTTC CASSPGNEQFF
TRBD2 TRBJ2-2 TRBV15 . TGTGCCACCAGCAGTTTCCCCCTCCTAGCGGGGGGCTTCCGGGAGCTGTTTTTT CATSSFPLLAGGFRELFF
. TRBJ2-4 TRBV11-2 . TGTGCCAGCAGCTTAGTAGGTGGAGACATTCAGTACTTC CASSLVGGDIQYF
. TRBJ1-2 TRBV5-1 . TGCGCCAGCAAGGACATTGGGGTCTATGGCTACACCTTC CASKDIGVYGYTF
. TRBJ2-5 TRBV7-2 . TGTGCCAGCAGCCGTACTAGCACACAAGAGACCCAGTACTTC CASSRTSTQETQYF
. TRBJ1-3 TRBV28 . TGTGCCAGCCGGGGGGGGGCCCCCTCTGGAAACACCATATATTTT CASRGGAPSGNTIYF
. TRBJ2-1 TRBV7-9 . TGTGCCAGCAGCTTAGGGGACTCCACAGGGGATGAGCAGTTCTTC CASSLGDSTGDEQFF
TRBD1 TRBJ1-2 TRBV18 . TGTGCCAGCTCACCCGGGACAGGCAAGGGCTACACCTTC CASSPGTGKGYTF
. TRBJ2-1 TRBV2 . TGTGCCAGCAAAGTCGGTAGCTCCTACAATGAGCAGTTCTTC CASKVGSSYNEQFF
TRBD1 TRBJ2-6 TRBV5-1 . TGCGCCAGCACCTTGACAGGGATCATTGGGGCCAACGTCCTGACTTTC CASTLTGIIGANVLTF
. TRBJ2-6 TRBV11-2 . TGTGCCAGCAGCTTACGGCCAGGTGGGGCCAACGTCCTGACTTTC CASSLRPGGANVLTF
. TRBJ1-5 TRBV19 . TGTGCCAGTGGCTCAGGTGGGGGGGCCCAGCCCCAGCATTTT CASGSGGGAQPQHF
TRBD2 TRBJ2-3 TRBV10-1 . TGCGCCAGCAGTCCCGGGACTAGCGGTCGCACAGATACGCAGTATTTT CASSPGTSGRTDTQYF
. TRBJ1-6 TRBV28 . TGTGCCAGCAGCCCCCACGGCGGGGAAAATTCACCCCTCCACTTT CASSPHGGENSPLHF
TRBD1 TRBJ2-7 TRBV19 . TGTGCCAGTAGTACCCCGGGACAGAACTACGAGCAGTACTTC CASSTPGQNYEQYF
. TRBJ1-1 TRBV11-3 . TGTGCCAGCATCAAAATACAGGAGAACACTGAAGCTTTCTTT CASIKIQENTEAFF
TRBD1 TRBJ2-5 TRBV28 . TGTGCCAGCAGGACGAGGACGGGACAGGGGATGGAGACCCAGTACTTC CASRTRTGQGMETQYF
. TRBJ2-2 TRBV28 . TGTGCCAGCAGTTTATTGGGGGGGAACACCGGGGAGCTGTTTTTT CASSLLGGNTGELFF
TRBD1 TRBJ1-1 TRBV7-6 few TGTGCCAGCAGCTACGGGACAGGGTGGAACACTGAAGCTTTCTTT CASSYGTGWNTEAFF
. TRBJ2-7 TRBV28 . TGTGCCAGCAGTTTACTCCGAGCGGAGCAGTACTTC CASSLLRAEQYF
. TRBJ2-3 TRBV18 . TGTGCCAGCTCACCGGAGGCCCGCACAGATACGCAGTATTTT CASSPEARTDTQYF
. TRBJ1-3 TRBV21-1 . TGTGCCAGCAGCAAACAGGAAGCTGGAAACACCATATATTTT CASSKQEAGNTIYF
. TRBJ1-5 TRBV28 . TGTGCCAGCAGTGCTACAGGGATGGGCAATCAGCCCCAGCATTTT CASSATGMGNQPQHF
. TRBJ2-1 TRBV29-1 . TGCAGCTACTGGTACAATGAGCAGTTCTTC CSYWYNEQFF
. TRBJ1-2 TRBV19 . TGTGCCAGTAGTATGGTAGACAGTCCTACTGGCTACACCTTC CASSMVDSPTGYTF
. TRBJ1-1 TRBV2 . TGTGCCAGCAGTACACAGGTGATGAACACTGAAGCTTTCTTT CASSTQVMNTEAFF
TRBD1 TRBJ1-4 TRBV5-6 . TGTGCCAGCAGCTTGGGACAGGGGAACGGAAAACTGTTTTTT CASSLGQGNGKLFF
TRBD2 TRBJ2-1 TRBV24-1 . TGTGCCACCAGTGACTACGGGACTAGCGGGAGCCCTGAGCAGTTCTTC CATSDYGTSGSPEQFF
. TRBJ2-2 TRBV5-4 . TGTGCCAGCAGCGGGGGGAATGGCGGCACCGGGGAGCTGTTTTTT CASSGGNGGTGELFF
TRBD2 TRBJ2-3 TRBV6-4 . TGTGCCAGCAGTGACCGGCGGGGGGGCCCTGATACGCAGTATTTT CASSDRRGGPDTQYF
TRBD1 TRBJ1-3 TRBV28 . TGTGCCAGCAGTTTATTTGGCCCGGGACAGTCGGGAAACACCATATATTTT CASSLFGPGQSGNTIYF
. TRBJ2-3 TRBV11-2 . TGTGCCAGCAGATCAGCGGGTACAGATACGCAGTATTTT CASRSAGTDTQYF
. TRBJ2-7 TRBV6-5 . TGTGCCAGCACCCAGGACAAGACCTACGAGCAGTACTTC CASTQDKTYEQYF
TRBD1 TRBJ2-7 TRBV7-8 . TGTGCCAGCAGCTTAGCTTCGGGACAGGGGTTCTACGAGCAGTACTTC CASSLASGQGFYEQYF